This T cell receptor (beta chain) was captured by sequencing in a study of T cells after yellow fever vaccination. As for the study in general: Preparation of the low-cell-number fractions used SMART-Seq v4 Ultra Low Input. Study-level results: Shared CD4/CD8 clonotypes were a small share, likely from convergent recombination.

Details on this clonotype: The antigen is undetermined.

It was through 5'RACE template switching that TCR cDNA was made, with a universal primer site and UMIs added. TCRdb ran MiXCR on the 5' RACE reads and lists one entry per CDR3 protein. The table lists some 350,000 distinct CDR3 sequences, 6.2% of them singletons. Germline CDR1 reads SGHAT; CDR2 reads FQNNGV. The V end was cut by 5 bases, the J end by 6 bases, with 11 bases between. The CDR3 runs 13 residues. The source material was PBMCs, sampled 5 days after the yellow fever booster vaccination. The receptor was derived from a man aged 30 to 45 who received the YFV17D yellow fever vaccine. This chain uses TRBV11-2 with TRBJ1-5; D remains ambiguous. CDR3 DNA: TGTGCCAGCAGCCGGGATACCTCTCAGCCCCAGCATTTT. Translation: CASSRDTSQPQHF.